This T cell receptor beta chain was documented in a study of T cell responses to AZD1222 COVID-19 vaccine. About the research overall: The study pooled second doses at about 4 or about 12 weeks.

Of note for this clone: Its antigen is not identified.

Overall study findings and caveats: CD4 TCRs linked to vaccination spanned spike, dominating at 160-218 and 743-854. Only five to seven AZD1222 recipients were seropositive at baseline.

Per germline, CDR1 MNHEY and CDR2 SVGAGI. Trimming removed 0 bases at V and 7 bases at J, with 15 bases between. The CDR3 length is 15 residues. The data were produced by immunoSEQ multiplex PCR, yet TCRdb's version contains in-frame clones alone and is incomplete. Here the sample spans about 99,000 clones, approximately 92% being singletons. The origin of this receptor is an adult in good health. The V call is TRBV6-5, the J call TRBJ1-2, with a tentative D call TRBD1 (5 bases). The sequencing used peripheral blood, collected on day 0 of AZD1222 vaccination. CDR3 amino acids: CASSYSTGGGGGYTF. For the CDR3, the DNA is TGTGCCAGCAGTTACTCGACGGGCGGGGGTGGTGGCTACACCTTC.